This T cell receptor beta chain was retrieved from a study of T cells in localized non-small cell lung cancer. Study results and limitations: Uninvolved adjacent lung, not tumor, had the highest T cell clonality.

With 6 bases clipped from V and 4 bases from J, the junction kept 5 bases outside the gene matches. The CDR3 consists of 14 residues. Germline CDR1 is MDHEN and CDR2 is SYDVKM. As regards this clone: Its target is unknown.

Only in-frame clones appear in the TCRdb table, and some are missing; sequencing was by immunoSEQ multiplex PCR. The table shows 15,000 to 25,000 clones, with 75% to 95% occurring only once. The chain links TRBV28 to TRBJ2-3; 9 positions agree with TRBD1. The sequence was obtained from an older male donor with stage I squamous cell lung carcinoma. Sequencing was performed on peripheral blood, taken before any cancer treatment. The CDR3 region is CASRWTGVSDTQYF. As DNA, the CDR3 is TGTGCCAGCAGATGGACAGGGGTGTCAGATACGCAGTATTTT.